This T cell receptor beta chain was captured by sequencing in a study of T cell changes during pregnancy in multiple sclerosis. The protocol was immunoSEQ multiplex PCR, while the TCRdb copy is restricted to in-frame clones and leaves out a portion. The sample consists of approximately 96,000 clones, about 91% of them appearing once. This TCR came from a female donor in good health, enrolled as a control in a pregnancy study. The sequenced sample was peripheral blood, obtained after pregnancy.

The CDR3 loop is CAISDGQENTQYF. The CDR3, as DNA: TGTGCCATCAGCGACGGACAGGAAAATACGCAGTATTTT. The chain links TRBV10-3 to TRBJ2-3, with TRBD1 matching over 7 bases. Losses at the gene ends were 6 bases for V and 7 bases for J; bases not matched to a gene: 7. The CDR3 runs 13 residues. CDR1 is ENHRY and CDR2 is SYGVKD in the germline V gene.